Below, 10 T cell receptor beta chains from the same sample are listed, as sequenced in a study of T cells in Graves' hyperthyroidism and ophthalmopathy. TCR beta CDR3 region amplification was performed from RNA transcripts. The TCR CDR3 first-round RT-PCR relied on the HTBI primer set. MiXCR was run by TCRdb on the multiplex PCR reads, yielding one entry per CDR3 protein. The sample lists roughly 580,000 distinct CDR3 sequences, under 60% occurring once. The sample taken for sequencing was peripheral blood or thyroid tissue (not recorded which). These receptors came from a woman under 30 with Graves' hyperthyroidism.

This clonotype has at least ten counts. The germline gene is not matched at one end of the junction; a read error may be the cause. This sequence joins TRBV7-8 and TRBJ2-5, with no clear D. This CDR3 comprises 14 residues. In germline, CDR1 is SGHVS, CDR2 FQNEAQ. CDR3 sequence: CASRLVVSWGPQYF. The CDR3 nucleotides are TGTGCCAGCCGCTTAGTTGTCTCATGGGGTCCCCAGTACTTC.

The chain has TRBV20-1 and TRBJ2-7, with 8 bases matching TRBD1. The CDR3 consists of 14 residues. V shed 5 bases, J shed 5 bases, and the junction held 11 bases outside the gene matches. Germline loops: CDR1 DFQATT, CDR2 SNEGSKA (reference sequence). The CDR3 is CSALTDRGVDEQYF. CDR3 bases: TGCAGTGCTCTCACAGACAGGGGAGTGGACGAGCAGTACTTC.

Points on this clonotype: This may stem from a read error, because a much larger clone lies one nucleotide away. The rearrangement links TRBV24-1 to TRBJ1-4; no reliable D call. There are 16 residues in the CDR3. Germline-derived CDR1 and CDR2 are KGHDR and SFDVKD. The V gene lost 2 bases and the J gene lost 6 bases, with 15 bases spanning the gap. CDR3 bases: TGTGCCACCAGTGATTCCGGACGGACCACTGATGAAAAACTGTTTTTT. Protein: CATSDSGRTTDEKLFF.

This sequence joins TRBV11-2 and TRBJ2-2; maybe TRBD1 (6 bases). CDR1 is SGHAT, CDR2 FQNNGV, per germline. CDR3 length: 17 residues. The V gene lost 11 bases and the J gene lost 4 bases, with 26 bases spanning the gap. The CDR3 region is CAGTENVWGQVTGELFF. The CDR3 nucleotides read TGTGCCGGCACTGAAAACGTTTGGGGGCAGGTCACCGGGGAGCTGTTTTTT.

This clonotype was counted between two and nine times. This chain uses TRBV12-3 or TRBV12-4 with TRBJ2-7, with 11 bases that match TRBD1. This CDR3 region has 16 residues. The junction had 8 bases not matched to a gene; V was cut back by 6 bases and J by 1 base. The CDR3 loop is CASSQPGTGGSYEQYF. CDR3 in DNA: TGTGCCAGCAGCCAACCAGGGACAGGGGGTTCCTACGAGCAGTACTTC.

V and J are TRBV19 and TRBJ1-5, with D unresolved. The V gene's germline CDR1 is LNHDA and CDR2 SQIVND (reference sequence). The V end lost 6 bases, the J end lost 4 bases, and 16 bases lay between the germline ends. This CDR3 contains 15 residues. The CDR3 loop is CASRVAAILNQPQHF. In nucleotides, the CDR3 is TGTGCCAGTAGGGTCGCAGCGATTTTAAATCAGCCCCAGCATTTT.

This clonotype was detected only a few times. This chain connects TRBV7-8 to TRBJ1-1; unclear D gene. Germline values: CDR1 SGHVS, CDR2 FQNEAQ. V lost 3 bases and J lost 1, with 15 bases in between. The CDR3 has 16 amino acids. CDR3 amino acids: CASSFRTRTENTEAFF. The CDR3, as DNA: TGTGCCAGCAGCTTTCGAACCCGGACGGAGAACACTGAAGCTTTCTTT. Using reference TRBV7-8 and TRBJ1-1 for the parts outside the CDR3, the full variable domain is GAGVSQSPRYKVAKRGQDVALRCDPISGHVSLFWYQQALGQGPEFLTYFQNEAQLDKSGLPSDRFFAERPEGSVSTLKIQRTQQEDSAVYLCASSFRTRTENTEAFFGQGTRLTVV.

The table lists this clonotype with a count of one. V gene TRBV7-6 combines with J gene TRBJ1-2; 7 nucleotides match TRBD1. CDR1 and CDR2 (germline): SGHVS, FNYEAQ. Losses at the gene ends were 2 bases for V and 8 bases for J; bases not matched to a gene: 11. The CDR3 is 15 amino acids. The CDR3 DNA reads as TGTGCCAGCAGCTTAACTAGGGACAGCCCCGCGGGCTACACCTTC. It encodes CASSLTRDSPAGYTF.

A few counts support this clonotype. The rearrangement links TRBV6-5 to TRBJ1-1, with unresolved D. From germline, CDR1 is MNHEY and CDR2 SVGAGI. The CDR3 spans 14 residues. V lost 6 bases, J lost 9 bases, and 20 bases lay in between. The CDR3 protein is CASSQFDDTLKAFF. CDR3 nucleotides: TGTGCCAGCAGCCAGTTTGACGATACTCTGAAAGCTTTCTTT.

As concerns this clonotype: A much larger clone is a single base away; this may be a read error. The CDR3 sequence: CASSLAAANEELFF. CDR3 nucleotide sequence: TGTGCCAGCAGCTTAGCCGCAGCTAATGAAGAACTGTTTTTT. The V call is TRBV25-1, the J call TRBJ1-4, with no clear D. CDR3 length equals 14 residues. Per the germline V gene, CDR1 is MGHDK and CDR2 is SYGVNS.